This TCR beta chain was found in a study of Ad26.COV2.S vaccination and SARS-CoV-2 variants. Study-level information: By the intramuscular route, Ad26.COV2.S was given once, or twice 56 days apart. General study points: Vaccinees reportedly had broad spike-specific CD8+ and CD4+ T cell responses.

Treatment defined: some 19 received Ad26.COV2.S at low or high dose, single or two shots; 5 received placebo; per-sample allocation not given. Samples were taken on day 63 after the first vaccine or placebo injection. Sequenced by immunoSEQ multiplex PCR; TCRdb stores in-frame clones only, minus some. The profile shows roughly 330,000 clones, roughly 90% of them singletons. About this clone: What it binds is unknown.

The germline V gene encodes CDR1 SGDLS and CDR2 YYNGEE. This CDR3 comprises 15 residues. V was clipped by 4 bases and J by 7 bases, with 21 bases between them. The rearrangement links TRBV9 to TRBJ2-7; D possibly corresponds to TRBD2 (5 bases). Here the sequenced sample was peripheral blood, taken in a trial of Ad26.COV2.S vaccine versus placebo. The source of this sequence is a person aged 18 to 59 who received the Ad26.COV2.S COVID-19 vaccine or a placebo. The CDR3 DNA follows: TGTGCCAGCAGCAGCGGCCGGGTCCAGTCGGGTGAGCAGTACTTC. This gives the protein CASSSGRVQSGEQYF.